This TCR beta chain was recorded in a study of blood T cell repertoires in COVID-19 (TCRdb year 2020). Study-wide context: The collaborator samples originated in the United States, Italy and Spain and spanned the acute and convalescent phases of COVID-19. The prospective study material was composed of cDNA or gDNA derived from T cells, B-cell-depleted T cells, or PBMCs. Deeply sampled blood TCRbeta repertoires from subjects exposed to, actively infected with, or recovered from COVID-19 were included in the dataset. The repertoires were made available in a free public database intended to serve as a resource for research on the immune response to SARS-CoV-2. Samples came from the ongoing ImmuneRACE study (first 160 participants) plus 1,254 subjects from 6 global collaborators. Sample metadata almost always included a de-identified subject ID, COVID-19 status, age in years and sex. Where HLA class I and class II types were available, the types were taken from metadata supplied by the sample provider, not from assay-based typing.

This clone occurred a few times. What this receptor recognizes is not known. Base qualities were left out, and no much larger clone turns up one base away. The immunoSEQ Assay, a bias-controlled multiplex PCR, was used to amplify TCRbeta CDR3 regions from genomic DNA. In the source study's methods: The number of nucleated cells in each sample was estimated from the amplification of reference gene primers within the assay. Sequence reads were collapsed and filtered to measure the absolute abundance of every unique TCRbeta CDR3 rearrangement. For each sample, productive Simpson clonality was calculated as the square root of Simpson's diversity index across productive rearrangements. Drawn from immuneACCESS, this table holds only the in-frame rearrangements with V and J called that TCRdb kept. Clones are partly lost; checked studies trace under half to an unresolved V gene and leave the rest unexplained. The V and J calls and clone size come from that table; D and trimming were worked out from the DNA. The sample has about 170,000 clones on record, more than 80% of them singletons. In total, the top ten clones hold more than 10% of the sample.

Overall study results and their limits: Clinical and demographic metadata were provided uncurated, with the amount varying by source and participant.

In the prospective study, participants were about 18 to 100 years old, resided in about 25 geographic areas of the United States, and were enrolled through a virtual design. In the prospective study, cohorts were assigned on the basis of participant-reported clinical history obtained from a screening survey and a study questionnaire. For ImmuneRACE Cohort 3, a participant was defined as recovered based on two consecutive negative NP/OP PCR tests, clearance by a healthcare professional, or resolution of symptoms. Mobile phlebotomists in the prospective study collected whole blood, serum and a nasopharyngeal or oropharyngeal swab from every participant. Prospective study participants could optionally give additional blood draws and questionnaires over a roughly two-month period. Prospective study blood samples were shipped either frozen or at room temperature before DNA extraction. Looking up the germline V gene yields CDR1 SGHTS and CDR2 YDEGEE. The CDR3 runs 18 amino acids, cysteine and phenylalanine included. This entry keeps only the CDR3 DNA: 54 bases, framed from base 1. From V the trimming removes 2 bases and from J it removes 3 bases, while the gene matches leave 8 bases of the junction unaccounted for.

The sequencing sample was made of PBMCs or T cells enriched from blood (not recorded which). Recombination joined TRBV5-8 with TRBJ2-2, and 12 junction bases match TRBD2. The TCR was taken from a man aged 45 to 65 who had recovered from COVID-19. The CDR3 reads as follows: CASSLEPSGGEDTGELFF. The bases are TGTGCCAGCAGCTTAGAGCCTAGCGGGGGGGAGGACACCGGGGAGCTGTTTTTT.